The 15 T cell receptor beta chains below come from one sample, sequenced in a study of blood T cell repertoires in COVID-19. The protocol was immunoSEQ multiplex PCR, while the TCRdb copy is restricted to in-frame clones and leaves out a portion. The sample holds roughly 230,000 clones, 90% seen once. The source material was peripheral blood. The source of these receptors is a woman aged 60-75 years with COVID-19, enrolled during active disease.

The chain is built from TRBV23-1 and TRBJ1-3; D possibly corresponds to TRBD1 (5 bases). TRBV23-1 is known as an ORF, though its function is uncertain. V lost 3 bases to trimming and J lost 0 bases, with 15 bases between them. The length of the CDR3 is 17 residues. CDR3 sequence reads: CASSHLDSLFSGNTIYF. The CDR3 DNA reads TGCGCCAGCAGTCACTTAGACAGCCTCTTCTCTGGAAACACCATATATTTT.

The chain is built from TRBV5-8 and TRBJ1-1; tentatively, D is TRBD1 (6 bases). V was trimmed by 0 bases and J by 4 bases, leaving 7 bases between them. This CDR3 has 13 residues. The germline V gene encodes CDR1 SGHTS and CDR2 YDEGEE. The CDR3 loop is CASSLEGGTEAFF. The CDR3 DNA sequence: TGTGCCAGCAGCTTGGAAGGGGGCACTGAAGCTTTCTTT.

The gene calls are TRBV19 and TRBJ2-7; D possibly corresponds to TRBD1 (6 bases). Germline V gene lookup returns CDR1 LNHDA and CDR2 SQIVND (reference sequence). The CDR3 totals 14 residues. V was trimmed by 5 bases and J by 5 bases, leaving 16 bases between them. CDR3 residues: CASSFNRERDEQYF. The CDR3 nucleotides read TGTGCCAGTAGTTTCAACAGGGAACGTGACGAGCAGTACTTC.

V usage is TRBV5-6 and J usage is TRBJ1-2; 10 bases line up with TRBD1. Germline CDR1 is SGHDT and CDR2 is YYEEEE. CDR3 length: 17 amino acids. After removal of 0 bases from V and 4 bases from J, the junction contained 9 bases not matched to a gene. Here the CDR3 reads CASSLGTGGRESYGYTF. The CDR3 nucleotides read TGTGCCAGCAGCTTGGGGACAGGGGGACGAGAGAGCTATGGCTACACCTTC.

This clone was seen only once. V usage is TRBV19 and J usage is TRBJ2-1, with D maybe TRBD2 (5 bases). CDR1 LNHDA and CDR2 SQIVND come from the germline V gene (reference sequence). V lost 1 base to trimming and J lost 4 bases, with 17 bases between them. This CDR3 comprises 17 residues. This CDR3 is CASSIGRPKSGYNEQFF. In DNA, the CDR3 is TGTGCCAGTAGTATAGGAAGACCCAAGTCGGGGTACAATGAGCAGTTCTTC.

The genes are TRBV18 and TRBJ2-7, with 11 positions matching TRBD2. CDR1 and CDR2 (germline): KGHSH, LQKENI. V lost 3 bases and J lost 7; bases outside the gene matches: 2. CDR3 length: 13 residues. Here the CDR3 reads CASSPGTSGEQYF. CDR3 bases: TGTGCCAGCTCACCCGGGACTAGCGGTGAGCAGTACTTC.

A few counts support this clone. The V call is TRBV4-1, the J call TRBJ1-1, with a weak D call TRBD1 (5 bases). Germline V gene lookup returns CDR1 MGHRA and CDR2 YSYEKL. There are 16 residues in the CDR3. Trimming removed 3 bases at V and 1 base at J, with 15 bases between. CDR3 in amino acids: CASSQGRGGRNTEAFF. The DNA of the CDR3 is TGCGCCAGCAGCCAGGGACGGGGGGGTCGGAACACTGAAGCTTTCTTT.

The chain uses TRBV7-2 and TRBJ2-3; 11 bases are shared with TRBD2. Per the germline V gene, CDR1 is SGHTA and CDR2 is FQGNSA. This CDR3 spans 16 amino acids. V dropped 4 bases and J dropped 2; count of bases not matched to a gene: 5. CDR3 region: CASSSPSGGFTDTQYF. The CDR3 DNA reads TGTGCCAGCAGCTCGCCTAGCGGGGGGTTCACAGATACGCAGTATTTT. The variable domain in full, completed from reference TRBV7-2 and TRBJ2-3, reads GAGVSQSPSNKVTEKGKDVELRCDPISGHTALYWYRQSLGQGLEFLIYFQGNSAPDKSGLPSDRFSAERTGGSVSTLTIQRTQQEDSAVYLCASSSPSGGFTDTQYFGPGTRLTVL.

J is TRBJ1-3 and V is TRBV4-1; no clear D. CDR3 length: 16 residues. Trimming removed 4 bases from V and 0 bases from J, with 13 bases in between. From germline, CDR1 is MGHRA and CDR2 YSYEKL. Here the CDR3 DNA reads TGCGCCAGCAGCCCCCGAGGTATAGCCTCTGGAAACACCATATATTTT. This translates into CASSPRGIASGNTIYF.

The CDR3 bases are TGTGCCAGCAGTTACCTCCGGACAGGTATGAACACTGAAGCTTTCTTT. Translating it yields CASSYLRTGMNTEAFF. This chain links TRBV6-6 with TRBJ1-1, with 7 bases identical to TRBD1. V gave up 2 bases and J gave up 0 bases; unmatched junction bases: 6. The CDR3 consists of 16 residues. CDR1 and CDR2 (germline): MNHNY, SVGAGI (reference sequence).

This chain joins TRBV19 and TRBJ1-5, with 8 bases aligning to TRBD1. V shed 3 bases and J 5 bases; nucleotides not matched to a gene: 6. This CDR3 region has 15 residues. Per the germline V gene, CDR1 is LNHDA and CDR2 is SQIVND (reference sequence). This chain's CDR3 is CASSMGQGAYQPQHF. The CDR3 nucleotides are TGTGCCAGTAGTATGGGCCAGGGGGCTTATCAGCCCCAGCATTTT.

CDR3: CASSRTGENQPQHF. The DNA of the CDR3 is TGTGCCAGCTCACGGACAGGGGAGAATCAGCCCCAGCATTTT. J is TRBJ1-5 and V is TRBV18; 9 positions match TRBD1. CDR3 size: 14 residues. V shed 4 bases and J 4 bases; nucleotides not matched to a gene: 2. Germline V lookup: CDR1 KGHSH, CDR2 LQKENI.

The chain recombines TRBV6-4 with TRBJ2-3; 7 positions match TRBD1. Germline assignment: CDR1 MRHNA and CDR2 SNTAGT. The V and J ends lost 4 bases and 3 bases, in that order; junction bases with no gene match: 10. The CDR3 is made up of 16 amino acids. The CDR3 bases are TGTGCCAGCAGTGTCAACAGACAGGGTGGGACAGATACGCAGTATTTT. Residues: CASSVNRQGGTDTQYF.

The chain links TRBV21-1 to TRBJ1-5; the D call TRBD1 from the table was never checked on the DNA. TRBV21-1 is marked as a pseudogene. The CDR3 extends over 17 amino acids. CDR3 protein: CASSNLSLTGGNQPQHF. The DNA of the CDR3 is TGTGCCAGCAGCAACCTAAGCCTGACTGGGGGCAACCAGCCCCAGCATTTT.

V and J are TRBV5-1 and TRBJ1-2; no clear D gene. The CDR3 loop spans 15 amino acids. Trimming took 0 bases from V and 4 from J, leaving 13 bases between them. In germline, CDR1 is SGHRS, CDR2 YFSETQ. CDR3 amino acids: CASSLGVSSGYGYTF. The CDR3 nucleotides read TGCGCCAGCAGCTTGGGGGTTTCATCGGGCTATGGCTACACCTTC.